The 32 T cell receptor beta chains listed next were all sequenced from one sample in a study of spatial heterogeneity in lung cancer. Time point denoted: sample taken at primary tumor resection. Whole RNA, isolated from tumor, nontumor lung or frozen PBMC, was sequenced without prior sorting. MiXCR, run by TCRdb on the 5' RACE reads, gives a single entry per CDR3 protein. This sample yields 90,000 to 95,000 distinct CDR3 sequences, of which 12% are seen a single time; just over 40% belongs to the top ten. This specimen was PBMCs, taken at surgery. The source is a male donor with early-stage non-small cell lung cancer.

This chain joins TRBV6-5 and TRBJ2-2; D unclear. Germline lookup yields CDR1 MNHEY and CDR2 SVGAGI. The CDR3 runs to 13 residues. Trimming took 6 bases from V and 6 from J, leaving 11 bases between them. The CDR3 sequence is CASRPPIAGELFF. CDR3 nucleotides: TGTGCCAGCAGGCCCCCTATCGCCGGGGAGCTGTTTTTT.

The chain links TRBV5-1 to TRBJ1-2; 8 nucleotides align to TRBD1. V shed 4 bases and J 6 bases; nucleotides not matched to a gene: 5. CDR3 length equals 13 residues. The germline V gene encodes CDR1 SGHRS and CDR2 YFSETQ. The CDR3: CASSADRVNGYTF. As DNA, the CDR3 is TGCGCCAGCAGCGCGGACAGGGTCAATGGCTACACCTTC. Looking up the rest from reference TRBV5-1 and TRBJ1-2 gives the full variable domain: KAGVTQTPRYLIKTRGQQVTLSCSPISGHRSVSWYQQTPGQGLQFLFEYFSETQRNKGNFPGRFSGRQFSNSRSEMNVSTLELGDSALYLCASSADRVNGYTFGSGTRLTVV.

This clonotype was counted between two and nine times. The CDR3 coding sequence is TGTGCCAGCAGCTGGGGACAGTCGCAAGAGACCCAGTACTTC. It codes for CASSWGQSQETQYF. The chain joins TRBV5-5 to TRBJ2-5; the match to TRBD1 covers 7 bases. V shed 3 bases, J shed 2 bases, and the junction held 4 bases outside the gene matches. The CDR3 is made up of 14 amino acids. Germline loops: CDR1 SGHKS, CDR2 YYEKEE (reference sequence).

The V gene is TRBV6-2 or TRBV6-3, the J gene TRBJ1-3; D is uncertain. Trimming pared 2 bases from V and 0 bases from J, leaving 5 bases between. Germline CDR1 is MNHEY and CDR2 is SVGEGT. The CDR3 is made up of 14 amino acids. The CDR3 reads CASSYPSSGNTIYF. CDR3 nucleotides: TGTGCCAGCAGTTACCCCAGCTCTGGAAACACCATATATTTT.

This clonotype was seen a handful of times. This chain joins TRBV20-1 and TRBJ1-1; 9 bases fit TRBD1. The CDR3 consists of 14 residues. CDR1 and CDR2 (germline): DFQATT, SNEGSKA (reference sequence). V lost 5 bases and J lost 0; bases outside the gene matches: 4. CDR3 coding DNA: TGCAGTGCTCTGACAGGGGGGATGAACACTGAAGCTTTCTTT. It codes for CSALTGGMNTEAFF.

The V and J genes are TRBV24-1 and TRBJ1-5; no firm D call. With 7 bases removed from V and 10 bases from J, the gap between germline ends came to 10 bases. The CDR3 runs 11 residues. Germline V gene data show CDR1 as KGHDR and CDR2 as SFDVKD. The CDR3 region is CATSSSGPQHF. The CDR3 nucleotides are TGTGCCACCAGCTCCTCTGGTCCCCAGCATTTT.

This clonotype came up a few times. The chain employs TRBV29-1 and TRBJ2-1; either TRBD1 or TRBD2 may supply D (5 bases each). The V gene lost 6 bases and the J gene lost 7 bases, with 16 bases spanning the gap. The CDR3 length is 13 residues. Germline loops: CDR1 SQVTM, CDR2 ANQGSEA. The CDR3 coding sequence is TGCAGCGTCGGTTCGGGGCGCAGGAATGAGCAGTTCTTC. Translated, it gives CSVGSGRRNEQFF.

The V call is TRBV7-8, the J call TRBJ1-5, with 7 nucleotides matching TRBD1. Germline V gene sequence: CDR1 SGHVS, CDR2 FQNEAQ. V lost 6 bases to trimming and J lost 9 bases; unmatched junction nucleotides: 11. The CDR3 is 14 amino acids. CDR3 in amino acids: CASSRDRASGPQHF. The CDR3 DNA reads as TGTGCCAGCAGTCGTGACAGGGCCTCCGGGCCCCAGCATTTT.

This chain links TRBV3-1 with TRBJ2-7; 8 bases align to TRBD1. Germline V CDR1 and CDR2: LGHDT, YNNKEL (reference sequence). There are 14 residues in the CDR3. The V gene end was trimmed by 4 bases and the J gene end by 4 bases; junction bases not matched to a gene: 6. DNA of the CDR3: TGTGCCAGCAGCCGTGGACAGGGAAGGTACGAGCAGTACTTC. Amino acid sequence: CASSRGQGRYEQYF.

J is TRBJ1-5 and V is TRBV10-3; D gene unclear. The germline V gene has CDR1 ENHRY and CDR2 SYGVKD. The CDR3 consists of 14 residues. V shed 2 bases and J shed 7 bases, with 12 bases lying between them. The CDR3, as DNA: TGTGCCATCAGTGAGGACACGTCGGGGCAGCCCCAGCATTTT. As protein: CAISEDTSGQPQHF.

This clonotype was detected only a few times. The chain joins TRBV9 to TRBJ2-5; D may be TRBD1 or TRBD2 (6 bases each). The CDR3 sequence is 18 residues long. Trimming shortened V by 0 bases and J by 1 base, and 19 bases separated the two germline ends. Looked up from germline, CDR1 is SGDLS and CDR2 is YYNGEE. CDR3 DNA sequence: TGTGCCAGCAGCGTAGCCGAGGGGGGCAGAGAACCCCAAGAGACCCAGTACTTC. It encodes CASSVAEGGREPQETQYF. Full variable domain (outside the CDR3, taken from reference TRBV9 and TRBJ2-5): DSGVTQTPKHLITATGQRVTLRCSPRSGDLSVYWYQQSLDQGLQFLIQYYNGEERAKGNILERFSAQQFPDLHSELNLSSLELGDSALYFCASSVAEGGREPQETQYFGPGTRLLVL.

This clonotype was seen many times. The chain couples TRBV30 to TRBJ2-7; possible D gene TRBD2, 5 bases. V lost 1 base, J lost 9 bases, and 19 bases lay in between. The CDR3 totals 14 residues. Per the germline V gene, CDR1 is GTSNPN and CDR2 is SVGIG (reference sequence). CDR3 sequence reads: CAWSAYLGGSGQYF. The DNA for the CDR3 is TGTGCCTGGAGTGCATATCTAGGAGGATCGGGGCAGTACTTC.

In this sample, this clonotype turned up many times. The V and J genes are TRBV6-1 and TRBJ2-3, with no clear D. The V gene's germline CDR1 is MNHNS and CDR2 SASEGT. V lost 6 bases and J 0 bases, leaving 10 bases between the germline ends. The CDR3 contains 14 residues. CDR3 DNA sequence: TGTGCCAGCAGGGCGACGGCTAGCACAGATACGCAGTATTTT. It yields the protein CASRATASTDTQYF.

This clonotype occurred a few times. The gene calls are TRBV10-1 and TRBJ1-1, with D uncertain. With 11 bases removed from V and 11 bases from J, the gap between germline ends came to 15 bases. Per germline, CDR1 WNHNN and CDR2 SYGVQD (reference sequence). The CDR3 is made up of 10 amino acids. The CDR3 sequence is CAHPLSDAFF. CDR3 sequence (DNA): TGCGCCCACCCGCTATCCGATGCTTTCTTT.

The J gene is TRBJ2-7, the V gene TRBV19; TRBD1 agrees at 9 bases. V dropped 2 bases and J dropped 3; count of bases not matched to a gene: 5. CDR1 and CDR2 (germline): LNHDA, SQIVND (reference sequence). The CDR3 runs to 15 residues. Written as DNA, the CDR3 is TGTGCCAGTAGTATAAACGGACAGGGGAACTACGAGCAGTACTTC. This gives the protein CASSINGQGNYEQYF. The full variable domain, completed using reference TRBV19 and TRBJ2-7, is DGGITQSPKYLFRKEGQNVTLSCEQNLNHDAMYWYRQDPGQGLRLIYYSQIVNDFQKGDIAEGYSVSREKKESFPLTVTSAQKNPTAFYLCASSINGQGNYEQYFGPGTRLTVT.

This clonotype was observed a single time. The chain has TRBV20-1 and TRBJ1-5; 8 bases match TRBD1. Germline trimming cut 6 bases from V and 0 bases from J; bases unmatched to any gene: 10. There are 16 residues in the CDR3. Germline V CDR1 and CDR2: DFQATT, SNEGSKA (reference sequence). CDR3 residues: CSALAGQGLSNQPQHF. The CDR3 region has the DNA TGCAGTGCCCTAGCCGGACAGGGACTTAGCAATCAGCCCCAGCATTTT.

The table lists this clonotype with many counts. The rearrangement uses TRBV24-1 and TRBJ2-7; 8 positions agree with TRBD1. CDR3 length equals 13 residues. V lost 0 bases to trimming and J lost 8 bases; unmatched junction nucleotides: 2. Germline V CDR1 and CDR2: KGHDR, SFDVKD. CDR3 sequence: CATSDLSGGKQYF. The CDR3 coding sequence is TGTGCCACCAGTGATTTGTCAGGGGGCAAGCAGTACTTC.

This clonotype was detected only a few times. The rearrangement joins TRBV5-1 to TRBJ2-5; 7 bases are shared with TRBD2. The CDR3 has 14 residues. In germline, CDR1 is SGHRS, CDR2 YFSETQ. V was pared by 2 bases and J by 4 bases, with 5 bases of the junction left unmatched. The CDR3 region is CASSLSGGGETQYF. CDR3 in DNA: TGCGCCAGCAGCTTAAGTGGCGGGGGAGAGACCCAGTACTTC. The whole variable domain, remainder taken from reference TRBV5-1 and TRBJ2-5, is KAGVTQTPRYLIKTRGQQVTLSCSPISGHRSVSWYQQTPGQGLQFLFEYFSETQRNKGNFPGRFSGRQFSNSRSEMNVSTLELGDSALYLCASSLSGGGETQYFGPGTRLLVL.

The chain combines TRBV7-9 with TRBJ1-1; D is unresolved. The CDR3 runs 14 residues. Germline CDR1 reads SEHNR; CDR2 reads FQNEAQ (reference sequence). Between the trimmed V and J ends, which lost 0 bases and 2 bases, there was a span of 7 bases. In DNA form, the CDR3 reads TGTGCCAGCAGCTTAGCTAGACAAAACACTGAAGCTTTCTTT. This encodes CASSLARQNTEAFF.

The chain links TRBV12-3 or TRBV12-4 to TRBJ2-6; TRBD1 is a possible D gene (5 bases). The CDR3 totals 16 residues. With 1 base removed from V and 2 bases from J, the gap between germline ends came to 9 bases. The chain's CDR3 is CASSLEPGPGANVLTF. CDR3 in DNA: TGTGCCAGCAGTTTAGAACCAGGGCCTGGGGCCAACGTCCTGACTTTC.

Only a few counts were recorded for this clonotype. In nucleotides, the CDR3 is TGCAGTGCTAGAGATCACCGGTATAGCAATCAGCCCCAGCATTTT. It translates to CSARDHRYSNQPQHF. This chain links TRBV20-1 with TRBJ1-5; D gene ambiguous. The germline CDR1 and CDR2 sequences are DFQATT and SNEGSKA (reference sequence). The CDR3 covers 15 residues. V lost 0 bases to trimming and J lost 0 bases, with 9 bases between them.

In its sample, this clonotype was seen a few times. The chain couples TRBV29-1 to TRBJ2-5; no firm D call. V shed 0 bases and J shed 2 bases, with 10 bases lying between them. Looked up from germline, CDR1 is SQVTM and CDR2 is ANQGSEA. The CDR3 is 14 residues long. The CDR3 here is CSVEDGRSQETQYF. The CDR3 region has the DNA TGCAGCGTTGAAGATGGTAGATCACAAGAGACCCAGTACTTC.

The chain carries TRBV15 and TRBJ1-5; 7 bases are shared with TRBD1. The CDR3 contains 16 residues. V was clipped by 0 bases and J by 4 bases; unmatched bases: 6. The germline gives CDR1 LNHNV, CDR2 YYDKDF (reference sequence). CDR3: CATSRERQGRNQPQHF. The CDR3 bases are TGTGCCACCAGCAGAGAAAGACAGGGACGGAATCAGCCCCAGCATTTT.

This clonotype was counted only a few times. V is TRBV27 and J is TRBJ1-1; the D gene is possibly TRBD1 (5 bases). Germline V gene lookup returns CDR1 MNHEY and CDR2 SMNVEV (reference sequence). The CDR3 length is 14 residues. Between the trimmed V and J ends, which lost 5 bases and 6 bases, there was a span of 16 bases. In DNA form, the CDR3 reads TGTGCCAGCAGTAATCGGAGGAAGGGACCTGAAGCTTTCTTT. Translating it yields CASSNRRKGPEAFF.

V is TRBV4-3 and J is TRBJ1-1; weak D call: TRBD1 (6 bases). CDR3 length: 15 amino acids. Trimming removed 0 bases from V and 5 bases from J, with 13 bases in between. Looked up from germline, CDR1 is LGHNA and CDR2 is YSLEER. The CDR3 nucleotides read TGCGCCAGCAGCCAAGATAGGGGGATAGGTACTGAAGCTTTCTTT. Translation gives CASSQDRGIGTEAFF.

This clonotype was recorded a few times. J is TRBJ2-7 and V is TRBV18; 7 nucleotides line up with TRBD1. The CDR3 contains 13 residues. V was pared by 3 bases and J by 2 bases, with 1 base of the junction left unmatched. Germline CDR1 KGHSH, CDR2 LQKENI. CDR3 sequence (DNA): TGTGCCAGCTCACCGCAGGGGGCCTACGAGCAGTACTTC. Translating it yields CASSPQGAYEQYF.

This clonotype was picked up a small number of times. DNA for the CDR3: TGCGCCAGCAGCTTGTGGGGTTCAACTAATGAAAAACTGTTTTTT. Protein product: CASSLWGSTNEKLFF. The chain recombines TRBV5-1 with TRBJ1-4; no clear D gene. Germline V gives CDR1 SGHRS, CDR2 YFSETQ. V lost 1 base to trimming and J lost 0 bases, with 7 bases between them. CDR3 length: 15 amino acids.

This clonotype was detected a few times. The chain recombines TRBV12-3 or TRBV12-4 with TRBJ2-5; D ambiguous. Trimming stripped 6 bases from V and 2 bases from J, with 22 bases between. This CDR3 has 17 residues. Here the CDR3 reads CASRQIPFNNLQETQYF. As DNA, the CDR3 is TGTGCCAGCAGACAGATCCCATTCAATAATTTGCAAGAGACCCAGTACTTC.

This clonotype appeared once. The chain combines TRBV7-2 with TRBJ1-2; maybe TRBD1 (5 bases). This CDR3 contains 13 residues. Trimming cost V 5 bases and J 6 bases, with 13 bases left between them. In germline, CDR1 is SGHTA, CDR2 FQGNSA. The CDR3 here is CASSLGQRDGYTF. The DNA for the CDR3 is TGTGCCAGCAGCCTGGGGCAGAGGGATGGCTACACCTTC.

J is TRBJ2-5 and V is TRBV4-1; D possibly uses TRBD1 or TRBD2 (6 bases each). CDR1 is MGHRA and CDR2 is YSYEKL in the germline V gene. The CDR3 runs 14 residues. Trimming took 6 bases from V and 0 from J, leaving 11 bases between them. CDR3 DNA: TGCGCCAGCAGTTCCGGGGGCCACCAAGAGACCCAGTACTTC. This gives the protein CASSSGGHQETQYF.

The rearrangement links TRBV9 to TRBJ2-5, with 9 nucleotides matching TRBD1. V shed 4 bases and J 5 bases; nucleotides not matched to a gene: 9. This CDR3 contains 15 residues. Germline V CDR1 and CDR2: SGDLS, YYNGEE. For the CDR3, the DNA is TGTGCCAGCAGCCGAGGACAGGGGATTTCTGAGACCCAGTACTTC. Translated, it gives CASSRGQGISETQYF.

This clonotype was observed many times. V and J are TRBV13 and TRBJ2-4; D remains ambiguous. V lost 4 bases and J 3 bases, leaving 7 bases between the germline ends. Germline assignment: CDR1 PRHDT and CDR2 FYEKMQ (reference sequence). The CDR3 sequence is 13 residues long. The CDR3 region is CASSSRVKNIQYF. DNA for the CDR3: TGTGCCAGCAGCTCAAGGGTCAAAAACATTCAGTACTTC. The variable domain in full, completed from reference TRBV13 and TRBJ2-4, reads AAGVIQSPRHLIKEKRETATLKCYPIPRHDTVYWYQQGPGQDPQFLISFYEKMQSDKGSIPDRFSAQQFSDYHSELNMSSLELGDSALYFCASSSRVKNIQYFGAGTRLSVL.